These 16 T cell receptor beta chains came from one sample sequenced in a study of cytomegalovirus exposure and HLA in healthy donors. Sequencing used immunoSEQ multiplex PCR; TCRdb keeps in-frame clones, though not all of them. The table shows some 76,000 clones, with 94% occurring only once. Sequencing input: PBMCs. The receptor set was obtained from a woman in her late teens or twenties in good health and CMV-seronegative.

This chain joins TRBV10-3 and TRBJ1-6, with TRBD1 matching 7 bases. Germline V gives CDR1 ENHRY, CDR2 SYGVKD. The trim removed 5 bases at V and 8 bases at J, leaving 6 bases unmatched. This CDR3 spans 14 amino acids. Written as DNA, the CDR3 is TGTGCCATCAGTCACCGGGACAGAGATTCACCCCTCCACTTT. Translating it yields CAISHRDRDSPLHF.

The chain links TRBV6-6 to TRBJ2-7; a weak D match, TRBD2 (7 bases). The CDR3 contains 13 residues. V was pared by 7 bases and J by 4 bases, with 14 bases between. CDR1 is MNHNY and CDR2 is SVGAGI in the germline V gene (reference sequence). The CDR3 DNA is TGTGCCAGCAAGGCGGGGGACACTTACGAGCAGTACTTC. Its protein product is CASKAGDTYEQYF.

CDR3 region: CASSWTGTVAGELFF. Here the CDR3 DNA reads TGCGCCAGCAGCTGGACAGGGACGGTAGCCGGGGAGCTGTTTTTT. The gene calls are TRBV5-1 and TRBJ2-2; 8 bases match TRBD1. The junction had 7 bases not matched to a gene; V was cut back by 3 bases and J by 6 bases. CDR1 is SGHRS, CDR2 YFSETQ, per germline. The CDR3 is 15 residues long.

The chain uses TRBV27 and TRBJ2-7; TRBD1 might be the D (6 bases). Germline CDR1 and CDR2: MNHEY and SMNVEV (reference sequence). V was shortened by 3 bases and J by 3 bases, with 9 bases between the two germline ends. The CDR3 covers 13 residues. CDR3: CASSFARGYEQYF. The CDR3 DNA is TGTGCCAGCAGTTTTGCCAGGGGCTACGAGCAGTACTTC.

J is TRBJ1-4 and V is TRBV4-2, with 8 nucleotides matching TRBD1. This CDR3 has 15 residues. V lost 2 bases, J lost 7 bases, and 6 bases stayed unmatched. The germline V gene encodes CDR1 LGHNA and CDR2 YNFKEQ. This chain's CDR3 is CASSQTTGAAEKLFF. DNA of the CDR3: TGTGCCAGCAGCCAAACGACAGGGGCGGCTGAAAAACTGTTTTTT.

This chain links TRBV11-3 with TRBJ2-7; D remains unclear. The germline CDR1 and CDR2 sequences are SGHNT and YENEEA. The CDR3 consists of 15 residues. V was cut by 5 bases and J by 7 bases, with 21 bases left in between. The CDR3, as DNA: TGTGCCAGCAGCCCGTTGATTTCCCATTACGGGGAGCAGTACTTC. It translates to CASSPLISHYGEQYF.

The V and J genes are TRBV6-5 and TRBJ1-5; D remains unclear. There are 14 residues in the CDR3. The V gene's germline CDR1 is MNHEY and CDR2 SVGAGI. V was pared by 5 bases and J by 2 bases, with 10 bases between. This CDR3 reads CASSIRRGNQPQHF. Written as DNA, the CDR3 is TGTGCCAGCAGTATCCGACGGGGCAATCAGCCCCAGCATTTT.

This chain links TRBV6-6 with TRBJ1-5; D possibly corresponds to TRBD1 (5 bases). V lost 7 bases, J lost 11 bases, and 18 bases lay in between. The CDR3 is 13 amino acids. CDR1 and CDR2 (germline): MNHNY, SVGAGI (reference sequence). DNA for the CDR3: TGTGCCAGCACCTGGGGCAGGGAGGTGACCCAGCATTTT. Its protein product is CASTWGREVTQHF.

The V gene is TRBV29-1, the J gene TRBJ2-5; 7 nucleotides line up with TRBD1. Germline V lookup: CDR1 SQVTM, CDR2 ANQGSEA. Trimming removed 4 bases from V and 5 bases from J; junction bases left unmatched: 4. This CDR3 comprises 12 residues. In DNA form, the CDR3 reads TGCAGCGTTGGACAGGGTCAGGAGACCCAGTACTTC. Residues: CSVGQGQETQYF.

The chain recombines TRBV5-1 with TRBJ2-2; a possible D gene is TRBD2 (5 bases). The CDR3 spans 16 residues. Trimming stripped 0 bases from V and 0 bases from J, with 9 bases between. The germline V gene has CDR1 SGHRS and CDR2 YFSETQ. CDR3 protein: CASSLVGGTNTGELFF. DNA for the CDR3: TGCGCCAGCAGCTTGGTTGGAGGCACGAACACCGGGGAGCTGTTTTTT.

V gene TRBV4-2 combines with J gene TRBJ2-3; 10 positions match TRBD2. The CDR3 consists of 17 residues. Per germline, CDR1 LGHNA and CDR2 YNFKEQ. V shed 0 bases and J 2 bases; nucleotides not matched to a gene: 5. CDR3 in DNA: TGTGCCAGCAGCCAAGATCTAGCGGGGGACCCCACAGATACGCAGTATTTT. Encoded protein: CASSQDLAGDPTDTQYF.

CDR3 region: CASRLAGGTNEQYF. Here the CDR3 DNA reads TGTGCCAGCAGGCTAGCGGGAGGAACCAACGAGCAGTACTTC. The chain uses TRBV28 and TRBJ2-7; the match to TRBD2 covers 11 bases. V lost 6 bases, J lost 5 bases, and 6 bases stayed unmatched. Germline V gene sequence: CDR1 MDHEN, CDR2 SYDVKM. CDR3 length: 14 residues.

The CDR3, as DNA: TGTGCCAGCAGCTCCGGGACAGGGGATCCTCTCTATGGCTACACCTTC. It is translated as CASSSGTGDPLYGYTF. This chain connects TRBV7-9 to TRBJ1-2, with 10 positions matching TRBD1. The CDR3 has 16 amino acids. Per the germline V gene, CDR1 is SEHNR and CDR2 is FQNEAQ (reference sequence). The ends lost 4 bases at V and 4 bases at J; junction bases unmatched: 9.

This chain connects TRBV5-1 to TRBJ2-2; D not certain. Trimming removed 5 bases from V and 1 base from J, with 12 bases in between. CDR3 length: 15 amino acids. Per germline, CDR1 SGHRS and CDR2 YFSETQ. In DNA, the CDR3 is TGCGCCAGCAGGCCAAGGAGCATGAACACCGGGGAGCTGTTTTTT. Translation gives CASRPRSMNTGELFF. Full variable domain (outside the CDR3, taken from reference TRBV5-1 and TRBJ2-2): KAGVTQTPRYLIKTRGQQVTLSCSPISGHRSVSWYQQTPGQGLQFLFEYFSETQRNKGNFPGRFSGRQFSNSRSEMNVSTLELGDSALYLCASRPRSMNTGELFFGEGSRLTVL.

The rearrangement links TRBV7-9 to TRBJ2-1, with TRBD1 identical over 7 bases. With 5 bases clipped from V and 4 bases from J, the junction kept 11 bases outside the gene matches. Germline CDR1 reads SEHNR; CDR2 reads FQNEAQ (reference sequence). The CDR3 is 16 amino acids. The CDR3 loop reads CASSPLGDSQYNEQFF. CDR3 DNA: TGTGCCAGCAGCCCCTTGGGGGACAGCCAATACAATGAGCAGTTCTTC.

This clone was recorded only once. The V and J genes are TRBV10-2 and TRBJ1-2, with D maybe TRBD1 (5 bases). In germline, CDR1 is WSHSY, CDR2 SAAADI. This CDR3 has 15 amino acids. Trimming took 3 bases from V and 2 from J, leaving 13 bases between them. The CDR3 reads CASSDGSGSNYGYTF. Here the CDR3 DNA reads TGCGCCAGCAGTGATGGGTCAGGGTCGAACTATGGCTACACCTTC.